This TCR beta chain derives from a study of control samples from healthy donors and cancer patients. Profiling relied on immunoSEQ multiplex PCR, and the TCRdb table lists in-frame clones only, not all of them. The sample shows around 70,000 clones, 85% to 95% of them seen only once. Trimming took 3 bases from V and 2 from J, leaving 5 bases between them. Germline V gene sequence: CDR1 MDHEN, CDR2 SYDVKM. The CDR3 extends over 13 amino acids. Sequenced input: blood. This sequence originates from a young woman in good health. The chain joins TRBV28 to TRBJ1-5, with unresolved D. For the CDR3, the DNA is TGTGCCAGCAGTTTTGACGGCAATCAGCCCCAGCATTTT. Amino acid sequence: CASSFDGNQPQHF.